The rows below give T cell receptor beta chains drawn from one sample of a study of T cell responses to AZD1222 COVID-19 vaccine. Profiled with immunoSEQ multiplex PCR; TCRdb holds only in-frame clones, not every one. There are around 120,000 clones in the sample; more than 85% occur only once, and approximately 5.1% lies in the top ten. This sample comprised peripheral blood, obtained 28 days after the second AZD1222 dose. These receptors all come from an adult who received the AZD1222 COVID-19 vaccine. The CDR3 runs from the conserved cysteine through the conserved F or W. D genes are given only for firm matches. A row's size may be missing; if present it is once, few, many or a size class.

abundance: .
j_gene: TRBJ1-2
v_gene: TRBV6-5
d_gene: TRBD1
CDR3aa: CASCSRGFYGYTF
CDR3nt: TGTGCCAGCTGTAGCAGGGGGTTCTATGGCTACACCTTC

abundance: .
j_gene: TRBJ1-2
v_gene: TRBV3-1/TRBV3-2
d_gene: .
CDR3aa: CASSQGIYGYTF
CDR3nt: TGTGCCAGCAGCCAAGGGATCTATGGCTACACCTTC

abundance: .
j_gene: TRBJ2-1
v_gene: TRBV4-1
d_gene: TRBD2
CDR3aa: CASSLLAGTVNEQFF
CDR3nt: TGCGCCAGCAGTCTACTAGCGGGAACGGTCAATGAGCAGTTCTTC

abundance: .
j_gene: TRBJ2-3
v_gene: TRBV7-3
d_gene: .
CDR3aa: CASSLLYTDTQYF
CDR3nt: TGTGCCAGCAGCCTTCTATACACAGATACGCAGTATTTT

abundance: .
j_gene: TRBJ2-1
v_gene: TRBV2
d_gene: .
CDR3aa: CASSESALGGSNEQFF
CDR3nt: TGTGCCAGCAGTGAAAGCGCTCTGGGGGGAAGCAATGAGCAGTTCTTC

abundance: .
j_gene: TRBJ1-4
v_gene: TRBV3-1/TRBV3-2
d_gene: .
CDR3aa: CASSHPSDLGEKLFF
CDR3nt: TGTGCCAGCAGCCACCCCTCGGATCTGGGCGAAAAACTGTTTTTT

abundance: .
j_gene: TRBJ1-6
v_gene: TRBV6-1
d_gene: TRBD1
CDR3aa: CASSEVRTGANSPLHF
CDR3nt: TGTGCCAGCAGTGAAGTCAGGACAGGGGCTAATTCACCCCTCCACTTT

abundance: .
j_gene: TRBJ2-7
v_gene: TRBV2
d_gene: TRBD2
CDR3aa: CASSSPGTTIHEQYF
CDR3nt: TGTGCCAGCAGTTCACCCGGGACTACCATCCACGAGCAGTACTTC

abundance: .
j_gene: TRBJ2-7
v_gene: TRBV5-4
d_gene: TRBD1
CDR3aa: CASSSGTASKSYEQYF
CDR3nt: TGTGCCAGCAGCTCCGGGACAGCCTCCAAGTCCTACGAGCAGTACTTC

abundance: .
j_gene: TRBJ2-1
v_gene: TRBV7-8
d_gene: .
CDR3aa: CASSHTVVNEQFF
CDR3nt: TGTGCCAGCAGCCACACAGTGGTCAATGAGCAGTTCTTC

abundance: .
j_gene: TRBJ2-2
v_gene: TRBV4-3
d_gene: .
CDR3aa: CASSQLLPGTANTGELFF
CDR3nt: TGCGCCAGCAGCCAACTCCTTCCCGGGACTGCGAACACCGGGGAGCTGTTTTTT

abundance: .
j_gene: TRBJ2-7
v_gene: TRBV12-3/TRBV12-4
d_gene: .
CDR3aa: CASSSPNEQYF
CDR3nt: TGTGCCAGCAGTTCCCCCAACGAGCAGTACTTC

abundance: .
j_gene: TRBJ1-1
v_gene: TRBV6-5
d_gene: .
CDR3aa: CASSGPLNTEAFF
CDR3nt: TGTGCCAGCAGCGGGCCCTTGAACACTGAAGCTTTCTTT

abundance: .
j_gene: TRBJ1-4
v_gene: TRBV7-8
d_gene: TRBD1
CDR3aa: CASSLETGEWEKLFF
CDR3nt: TGTGCCAGCAGCTTAGAGACAGGGGAATGGGAAAAACTGTTTTTT

abundance: .
j_gene: TRBJ1-3
v_gene: TRBV7-9
d_gene: TRBD1
CDR3aa: CASSLKTGPAGNTIYF
CDR3nt: TGTGCCAGCAGCTTAAAGACAGGGCCTGCTGGAAACACCATATATTTT

abundance: .
j_gene: TRBJ1-2
v_gene: TRBV4-1
d_gene: .
CDR3aa: CASSQDTYGYTF
CDR3nt: TGCGCCAGCAGCCAGGACACCTATGGCTACACCTTC

abundance: .
j_gene: TRBJ2-3
v_gene: TRBV28
d_gene: .
CDR3aa: CASKSGEDTQYF
CDR3nt: TGTGCCAGCAAGTCCGGGGAAGATACGCAGTATTTT

abundance: .
j_gene: TRBJ1-3
v_gene: TRBV18
d_gene: .
CDR3aa: CASSPLVSGNTIYF
CDR3nt: TGTGCCAGCTCACCGTTGGTTTCTGGAAACACCATATATTTT

abundance: .
j_gene: TRBJ1-1
v_gene: TRBV5-1
d_gene: .
CDR3aa: CASSSTENTEAFF
CDR3nt: TGCGCCAGCAGCTCAACAGAGAACACTGAAGCTTTCTTT

abundance: .
j_gene: TRBJ2-7
v_gene: TRBV5-4
d_gene: .
CDR3aa: CASSLDGYEQYF
CDR3nt: TGTGCCAGCAGCTTGGATGGTTACGAGCAGTACTTC

abundance: .
j_gene: TRBJ1-1
v_gene: TRBV7-9
d_gene: .
CDR3aa: CASSLALSENTEAFF
CDR3nt: TGTGCCAGCAGCTTAGCGCTGTCGGAGAACACTGAAGCTTTCTTT

abundance: .
j_gene: TRBJ1-2
v_gene: TRBV5-1
d_gene: .
CDR3aa: CASSLAGQRAYGYTF
CDR3nt: TGCGCCAGCAGCTTGGCCGGTCAGCGGGCCTATGGCTACACCTTC

abundance: .
j_gene: TRBJ2-7
v_gene: TRBV18
d_gene: TRBD1
CDR3aa: CASSLTGTGNYEQYF
CDR3nt: TGTGCCAGCTCACTGACCGGGACAGGCAACTACGAGCAGTACTTC

abundance: .
j_gene: TRBJ2-1
v_gene: TRBV27
d_gene: TRBD2
CDR3aa: CASSSISGLYNEQFF
CDR3nt: TGTGCCAGCAGTTCCATTAGCGGGCTTTACAATGAGCAGTTCTTC

abundance: few
j_gene: TRBJ1-2
v_gene: TRBV6-5
d_gene: .
CDR3aa: CASNGRDTINYGYTF
CDR3nt: TGTGCCAGCAACGGCCGGGACACAATTAACTATGGCTACACCTTC

abundance: .
j_gene: TRBJ1-1
v_gene: TRBV29-1
d_gene: .
CDR3aa: CSGGTANTEAFF
CDR3nt: TGCAGCGGGGGGACGGCGAACACTGAAGCTTTCTTT

abundance: .
j_gene: TRBJ2-3
v_gene: TRBV2
d_gene: TRBD2
CDR3aa: CASSELGLAGADTQYF
CDR3nt: TGTGCCAGCAGTGAATTGGGACTAGCCGGGGCCGATACGCAGTATTTT

abundance: .
j_gene: TRBJ1-2
v_gene: TRBV2
d_gene: .
CDR3aa: CALYGYTF
CDR3nt: TGTGCCCTCTATGGCTACACCTTC

abundance: .
j_gene: TRBJ2-6
v_gene: TRBV4-1
d_gene: .
CDR3aa: CASSQVWALGANVLTF
CDR3nt: TGCGCCAGCAGCCAAGTTTGGGCTCTGGGGGCCAACGTCCTGACTTTC

abundance: .
j_gene: TRBJ1-3
v_gene: TRBV5-1
d_gene: TRBD1
CDR3aa: CASSTGQGATKGNTIYF
CDR3nt: TGCGCCAGCAGCACGGGACAGGGGGCGACGAAAGGAAACACCATATATTTT

abundance: .
j_gene: TRBJ1-1
v_gene: TRBV5-4
d_gene: .
CDR3aa: CASSVIGTLRDTEAFF
CDR3nt: TGTGCCAGCAGCGTCATTGGGACACTCAGGGACACTGAAGCTTTCTTT

abundance: once
j_gene: TRBJ2-7
v_gene: TRBV7-2
d_gene: TRBD2
CDR3aa: CASSLGASGSPYEQYF
CDR3nt: TGTGCCAGCAGCTTAGGGGCTAGCGGGAGTCCCTACGAGCAGTACTTC

abundance: .
j_gene: TRBJ2-1
v_gene: TRBV3-1/TRBV3-2
d_gene: .
CDR3aa: CASSQVYNEQFF
CDR3nt: TGTGCCAGCAGCCAGGTCTACAATGAGCAGTTCTTC

abundance: .
j_gene: TRBJ2-1
v_gene: TRBV5-6
d_gene: .
CDR3aa: CASSLIGADLEFHEQFF
CDR3nt: TGTGCCAGCAGCCTTATTGGAGCGGATCTTGAGTTCCATGAGCAGTTCTTC

abundance: .
j_gene: TRBJ1-2
v_gene: TRBV5-1
d_gene: TRBD1
CDR3aa: CASSLGGQGYGYTF
CDR3nt: TGCGCCAGCAGCTTGGGGGGACAGGGGTATGGCTACACCTTC

abundance: .
j_gene: TRBJ1-2
v_gene: TRBV3-1/TRBV3-2
d_gene: .
CDR3aa: CASSHGYGYTF
CDR3nt: TGTGCCAGCAGCCATGGGTATGGCTACACCTTC

abundance: .
j_gene: TRBJ1-2
v_gene: TRBV5-5
d_gene: .
CDR3aa: CASSPGLGGPGFGYTF
CDR3nt: TGTGCCAGCAGCCCCGGCCTTGGAGGGCCTGGGTTCGGCTACACCTTC

abundance: .
j_gene: TRBJ1-2
v_gene: TRBV7-9
d_gene: .
CDR3aa: CASSLSINYGYTF
CDR3nt: TGTGCCAGCAGCTTAAGCATCAACTATGGCTACACCTTC

abundance: .
j_gene: TRBJ2-3
v_gene: TRBV2
d_gene: .
CDR3aa: CASAGSRDTQYF
CDR3nt: TGTGCCAGCGCGGGTTCCCGAGATACGCAGTATTTT

abundance: .
j_gene: TRBJ1-2
v_gene: TRBV30
d_gene: .
CDR3aa: CAWSVGPNYGYTF
CDR3nt: TGTGCCTGGAGTGTGGGCCCTAACTATGGCTACACCTTC

abundance: once
j_gene: TRBJ2-7
v_gene: TRBV5-1
d_gene: .
CDR3aa: CASSLDYSYEQYF
CDR3nt: TGCGCCAGCAGCCTTGATTACTCCTACGAGCAGTACTTC

abundance: .
j_gene: TRBJ2-3
v_gene: TRBV6-5
d_gene: TRBD1
CDR3aa: CASSYTGAHTDTQYF
CDR3nt: TGTGCCAGCAGTTACACAGGGGCACACACAGATACGCAGTATTTT

abundance: .
j_gene: TRBJ2-7
v_gene: TRBV9
d_gene: .
CDR3aa: CASSRIVVEQYF
CDR3nt: TGTGCCAGCAGCCGGATTGTGGTCGAGCAGTACTTC

abundance: once
j_gene: TRBJ2-5
v_gene: TRBV5-1
d_gene: .
CDR3aa: CASSLGRGDWIVPWTQYF
CDR3nt: TGCGCCAGCAGCTTGGGCAGGGGTGACTGGATCGTGCCGTGGACCCAGTACTTC

abundance: .
j_gene: TRBJ1-1
v_gene: TRBV4-3
d_gene: .
CDR3aa: CASSQDLSPGDTEAFF
CDR3nt: TGCGCCAGCAGCCAAGACCTAAGTCCTGGTGACACTGAAGCTTTCTTT

abundance: few
j_gene: TRBJ1-6
v_gene: TRBV5-6
d_gene: .
CDR3aa: CASSPPGGRGSPLHF
CDR3nt: TGTGCCAGCAGCCCCCCAGGAGGTAGGGGATCACCCCTCCACTTT

abundance: once
j_gene: TRBJ1-2
v_gene: TRBV5-6
d_gene: TRBD1
CDR3aa: CASSQRDRTYYGYTF
CDR3nt: TGTGCCAGCAGCCAACGGGACAGGACCTACTATGGCTACACCTTC